These 20 T cell receptor beta chains were sequenced from one sample in a study of T cell changes during pregnancy in multiple sclerosis. The repertoire was sequenced with immunoSEQ multiplex PCR; TCRdb's copy has only in-frame clones and lacks some. This table has about 83,000 clones, around 90% appearing once. The sequenced sample was PBMCs, obtained in the first trimester of pregnancy. These receptors were collected from a female donor in good health, serving as a control in a pregnancy study. Some clones in this sample may be carry-over from other donors' samples.

V and J are TRBV28 and TRBJ1-2, with 10 bases identical to TRBD1. This CDR3 comprises 13 residues. Germline V CDR1 and CDR2: MDHEN, SYDVKM. With 6 bases clipped from V and 6 bases from J, the junction kept 4 bases outside the gene matches. The CDR3 sequence is CASRYGTGDGYTF. Here the CDR3 DNA reads TGTGCCAGCAGATACGGGACAGGGGATGGCTACACCTTC.

The V and J genes are TRBV28 and TRBJ2-1; D perhaps matches TRBD1 (6 bases). The CDR3 length is 13 residues. The germline V gene has CDR1 MDHEN and CDR2 SYDVKM. Trimming left V 8 bases short and J 7 bases short, with 15 bases between. CDR3 sequence reads: CASRSTGTNEQFF. CDR3 DNA sequence: TGTGCCAGCCGAAGTACCGGGACAAATGAGCAGTTCTTC.

V usage is TRBV19 and J usage is TRBJ2-1; 7 bases agree with TRBD2. CDR1 and CDR2 from the germline V gene are LNHDA and SQIVND (reference sequence). The V gene end was trimmed by 3 bases and the J gene end by 0 bases; junction bases not matched to a gene: 8. The CDR3 is 17 residues long. The DNA of the CDR3 is TGTGCCAGTAGTATCTCCAGCGGGGCGAGCTCCTACAATGAGCAGTTCTTC. It codes for CASSISSGASSYNEQFF.

This clone is a singleton in its sample. This chain joins TRBV11-2 and TRBJ2-1, with 9 bases identical to TRBD2. The junction had 8 bases not matched to a gene; V was cut back by 5 bases and J by 6 bases. The germline CDR1 and CDR2 sequences are SGHAT and FQNNGV. The CDR3 covers 15 residues. The CDR3 nucleotides read TGTGCCAGCAGCATCTTCGCGGGAGGGATCAATGAGCAGTTCTTC. This gives the protein CASSIFAGGINEQFF.

The V gene is TRBV5-1, the J gene TRBJ2-2; 8 bases fit TRBD1. The CDR3 is made up of 14 amino acids. The ends lost 4 bases at V and 7 bases at J; junction bases unmatched: 6. Germline V gene data show CDR1 as SGHRS and CDR2 as YFSETQ. This CDR3 is CASSGRGPDGELFF. The CDR3, as DNA: TGCGCCAGCAGCGGCAGGGGGCCTGACGGGGAGCTGTTTTTT.

In this sample, this clone turned up once. The chain has TRBV29-1 and TRBJ2-1; TRBD2 agrees at 14 bases. The CDR3 totals 15 residues. The germline V gene encodes CDR1 SQVTM and CDR2 ANQGSEA. With 6 bases clipped from V and 7 bases from J, the junction kept 8 bases outside the gene matches. The DNA for the CDR3 is TGCAGCGTCTCGACTAGCGGGGGGGCCAATAATGAGCAGTTCTTC. It translates to CSVSTSGGANNEQFF.

The chain joins TRBV19 to TRBJ1-1; D possibly corresponds to TRBD1 (6 bases). The ends were cut back, 7 bases at V and 0 bases at J, with 9 bases in the middle. The CDR3 consists of 13 residues. Looked up from germline, CDR1 is LNHDA and CDR2 is SQIVND (reference sequence). CDR3 coding DNA: TGTGCCAGTAAGGGGGAACTGAACACTGAAGCTTTCTTT. Its protein product is CASKGELNTEAFF. Supplemented by reference TRBV19 and TRBJ1-1, the full variable domain reads DGGITQSPKYLFRKEGQNVTLSCEQNLNHDAMYWYRQDPGQGLRLIYYSQIVNDFQKGDIAEGYSVSREKKESFPLTVTSAQKNPTAFYLCASKGELNTEAFFGQGTRLTVV.

The genes are TRBV19 and TRBJ2-7, with D possibly TRBD2 on 6 matching bases. The CDR3 has 13 residues. Germline V gives CDR1 LNHDA, CDR2 SQIVND (reference sequence). V lost 3 bases and J 2 bases, leaving 8 bases between the germline ends. The CDR3 nucleotides read TGTGCCAGTAGTATTAGCGGAACCTACGAGCAGTACTTC. Protein sequence: CASSISGTYEQYF.

The V and J genes are TRBV25-1 and TRBJ2-2; TRBD2 aligns across 8 bases. The CDR3 spans 13 residues. Trimming at V came to 6 bases and at J to 15 bases, leaving 12 bases not matched to a gene. Germline loops: CDR1 MGHDK, CDR2 SYGVNS. The CDR3: CASSQRGGHPMFF. Here the CDR3 DNA reads TGTGCCAGCAGCCAACGGGGGGGACACCCGATGTTTTTT. The full variable domain, in which reference TRBV25-1 and TRBJ2-2 provide the parts outside the CDR3, is EADIYQTPRYLVIGTGKKITLECSQTMGHDKMYWYQQDPGMELHLIHYSYGVNSTEKGDLSSESTVSRIRTEHFPLTLESARPSHTSQYLCASSQRGGHPMFFGEGSRLTVL.

V is TRBV5-8 and J is TRBJ1-2, with a tentative D call TRBD1 (5 bases). The V and J ends lost 4 bases and 2 bases respectively, with 15 bases between them. Germline CDR1 is SGHTS and CDR2 is YDEGEE. The CDR3 covers 15 residues. For the CDR3, the DNA is TGTGCCAGCAGCCCGGACCCGACAGCCAACTATGGCTACACCTTC. Its translation: CASSPDPTANYGYTF.

The chain combines TRBV19 with TRBJ2-1; 7 bases agree with TRBD1. V dropped 7 bases and J dropped 3; count of bases not matched to a gene: 6. CDR1 and CDR2 from the germline V gene are LNHDA and SQIVND (reference sequence). The CDR3 contains 14 residues. CDR3 loop: CASNAGTDYNEQFF. For the CDR3, the DNA is TGTGCCAGTAATGCCGGGACAGACTACAATGAGCAGTTCTTC.

This sequence joins TRBV28 and TRBJ2-7, with a tentative D call TRBD1 (6 bases). The CDR3 has 16 amino acids. Germline-derived CDR1 and CDR2 are MDHEN and SYDVKM. The V and J ends lost 5 bases and 0 bases respectively, with 17 bases between them. CDR3 residues: CASSPLGRGSSYEQYF. In DNA form, the CDR3 reads TGTGCCAGCAGTCCCCTGGGCAGGGGCAGCTCCTACGAGCAGTACTTC.

This clone was seen many times. The rearrangement uses TRBV5-6 and TRBJ1-2, with 9 bases aligning to TRBD1. CDR1 and CDR2 from the germline V gene are SGHDT and YYEEEE. The CDR3 totals 14 residues. V was clipped by 8 bases and J by 4 bases; unmatched bases: 9. The chain's CDR3 is CARPGTGTFYGYTF. The CDR3 DNA follows: TGTGCCAGACCCGGGACAGGGACTTTCTATGGCTACACCTTC.

The chain links TRBV30 to TRBJ2-7, with TRBD1 matching 9 bases. The CDR3 has 15 residues. The ends lost 3 bases at V and 7 bases at J; junction bases unmatched: 13. Germline V gene lookup returns CDR1 GTSNPN and CDR2 SVGIG (reference sequence). CDR3 sequence reads: CAWRSIRDRVGEQYF. CDR3 DNA: TGTGCCTGGAGATCGATCCGGGACAGGGTAGGAGAGCAGTACTTC.

This clone showed up just a few times. This chain uses TRBV30 with TRBJ1-1, with 10 bases aligning to TRBD1. The germline V gene encodes CDR1 GTSNPN and CDR2 SVGIG (reference sequence). V lost 5 bases and J lost 5; bases outside the gene matches: 5. This CDR3 comprises 13 residues. In nucleotides, the CDR3 is TGTGCCTGGGCGGGACAGGGGACGACTGAAGCTTTCTTT. It encodes CAWAGQGTTEAFF.

CDR3 sequence: CASSPGGQTNEKLFF. CDR3 coding DNA: TGTGCCAGCAGTCCCGGCGGGCAAACTAATGAAAAACTGTTTTTT. V is TRBV28 and J is TRBJ1-4; D gene uncertain. CDR1 MDHEN and CDR2 SYDVKM come from the germline V gene. The CDR3 is made up of 15 amino acids. V lost 5 bases and J lost 1, with 11 bases in between. Complete variable domain (other parts from reference TRBV28 and TRBJ1-4): DVKVTQSSRYLVKRTGEKVFLECVQDMDHENMFWYRQDPGLGLRLIYFSYDVKMKEKGDIPEGYSVSREKKERFSLILESASTNQTSMYLCASSPGGQTNEKLFFGSGTQLSVL.

The V gene is TRBV2, the J gene TRBJ1-6; 9 bases fit TRBD1. CDR1 and CDR2 (germline): SNHLY, FYNNEI. CDR3 length equals 14 residues. Trimming removed 6 bases from V and 9 bases from J; junction bases left unmatched: 6. The CDR3 DNA sequence: TGTGCCAGCAGGTATTGGACAGGGGTTTCACCCCTCCACTTT. Translating gives CASRYWTGVSPLHF. The variable domain in full, with the rest retrieved from reference TRBV2 and TRBJ1-6, is EPEVTQTPSHQVTQMGQEVILRCVPISNHLYFYWYRQILGQKVEFLVSFYNNEISEKSEIFDDQFSVERPDGSNFTLKIRSTKLEDSAMYFCASRYWTGVSPLHFGNGTRLTVT.

The chain has TRBV12-5 and TRBJ1-5, with 12 bases identical to TRBD1. Germline CDR1 and CDR2: LGHNT and FRNRAP. The CDR3 has 19 residues. V was clipped by 3 bases and J by 1 base; unmatched bases: 10. The CDR3 loop is CASGFTGTGGMESNQPQHF. CDR3 nucleotides: TGTGCTAGTGGTTTTACCGGGACAGGGGGCATGGAAAGCAATCAGCCCCAGCATTTT.

The chain carries TRBV28 and TRBJ1-5; 10 nucleotides align to TRBD1. The V gene's germline CDR1 is MDHEN and CDR2 SYDVKM. The CDR3 totals 16 residues. V was pared by 6 bases and J by 3 bases, with 8 bases of the junction left unmatched. As DNA, the CDR3 is TGTGCCAGCAGGCCCTACGGGACAGGGGACAATCAGCCCCAGCATTTT. It translates to CASRPYGTGDNQPQHF.

The rearrangement uses TRBV27 and TRBJ2-3; perhaps TRBD2 as D (7 bases). The CDR3 length is 15 residues. Germline CDR1 MNHEY, CDR2 SMNVEV (reference sequence). V lost 3 bases and J 5 bases, leaving 15 bases between the germline ends. This chain's CDR3 is CASSFTGGRGDTQYF. In DNA, the CDR3 is TGTGCCAGCAGTTTCACGGGGGGCCGGGGAGATACGCAGTATTTT.